This T cell receptor (beta chain) was recovered during a study of cytomegalovirus exposure and HLA in healthy donors. Turning to the study itself: Out of 300 to 500 genotyped donors, 81% belonged to the Caucasian-associated ancestry cluster. General study results and limits: Altogether, some 170 TCR beta chains were recorded as cytomegalovirus-associated. Sequencing depth roughly uniform across donors was assumed in presence/absence analyses.

In regard to this clone: Its antigen is still unknown.

This CDR3 is built from 15 residues. Trimming took 4 bases from V and 3 from J; bases not matched to a gene: 8. CDR1 and CDR2 (germline): SGDLS, YYNGEE. A multiplex PCR was run with 60 Vbeta primers and 13 Jbeta primers. Here immunoSEQ multiplex PCR was the method, and the copy in TCRdb shows in-frame clones only, minus some. The profile covers around 150,000 clones, with about 60% appearing a single time and about 7.1% taken by the ten largest. The rearrangement links TRBV9 to TRBJ2-5, with 8 bases fitting TRBD2. This TCR was sampled from a woman aged 55 to 70 in good health and CMV-seropositive. Sequencing used PBMCs. CDR3 loop: CASSFTGTREETQYF. Written as DNA, the CDR3 is TGTGCCAGCAGCTTCACCGGGACTAGGGAAGAGACCCAGTACTTC.